This paragraph covers one T cell receptor (beta chain) sequence. Germline CDR1 MGHDK, CDR2 SYGVNS. V was cut by 1 base and J by 1 base, with 10 bases left in between. The length of the CDR3 is 15 residues. The sample is drawn from a study of control samples from healthy donors and cancer patients. The data were produced by immunoSEQ multiplex PCR, yet TCRdb's version contains in-frame clones alone and is incomplete. Of about 150,000 clones in the sample, about 91% were seen once. The sample taken for sequencing was blood. The chain carries TRBV25-1 and TRBJ1-1, with D perhaps matching TRBD1 (5 bases). The clonotype comes from a man between 18 and 35 years old in good health. The CDR3 sequence: CASSESRGENTEAFF. The CDR3 DNA sequence: TGTGCCAGCAGTGAATCCCGGGGGGAGAACACTGAAGCTTTCTTT. The variable domain in full, completed from reference TRBV25-1 and TRBJ1-1, reads EADIYQTPRYLVIGTGKKITLECSQTMGHDKMYWYQQDPGMELHLIHYSYGVNSTEKGDLSSESTVSRIRTEHFPLTLESARPSHTSQYLCASSESRGENTEAFFGQGTRLTVV.